Below, 26 T cell receptor beta chains from the same sample are listed, as sequenced in a study of low-dose radiotherapy and immunotherapy resistance in tumors. Gene-specific TRAV and TRBV primers were used for first-strand cDNA, covering alpha and beta chains. TCR amplification ran 15 to 25 PCR cycles using constant-region and V-primer adapter primers. TCRdb recomputed calls from the reads with MiXCR, one row per CDR3 protein. The sample includes 35,000 to 45,000 distinct CDR3 sequences, around a third of them seen just once. Time point indicated: before trial treatment. The material sequenced was PBMCs, taken before treatment. These receptors were obtained from a male donor with gallbladder cancer.

This clonotype showed up many times. The chain joins TRBV29-1 to TRBJ2-2; D ambiguous. CDR1 is SQVTM and CDR2 is ANQGSEA in the germline V gene. This CDR3 has 13 residues. V was cut by 5 bases and J by 0 bases, with 7 bases left in between. CDR3 region: CSVFSSNTGELFF. CDR3 in DNA: TGCAGCGTTTTTAGCTCGAACACCGGGGAGCTGTTTTTT.

This sequence joins TRBV10-3 and TRBJ2-5; 12 nucleotides match TRBD2. Germline trimming cut 3 bases from V and 4 bases from J; bases unmatched to any gene: 3. The CDR3 spans 15 residues. CDR1 is ENHRY and CDR2 is SYGVKD in the germline V gene. The CDR3 is CAISDLAGGGETQYF. CDR3 coding DNA: TGTGCCATCAGTGATCTAGCGGGAGGGGGAGAGACCCAGTACTTC.

This clonotype was picked up many times. The J gene is TRBJ2-3, the V gene TRBV29-1; 8 nucleotides line up with TRBD2. V was clipped by 4 bases and J by 6 bases; unmatched bases: 12. This CDR3 is built from 15 residues. Per the germline V gene, CDR1 is SQVTM and CDR2 is ANQGSEA. Here the CDR3 reads CSVGARAGEGDTQYF. The DNA of the CDR3 is TGCAGCGTTGGGGCTAGAGCGGGAGAAGGGGATACGCAGTATTTT.

This clonotype is labeled medium-sized (0.01 to 0.1%). V is TRBV28 and J is TRBJ2-5; D is unclear. Germline values: CDR1 MDHEN, CDR2 SYDVKM. Trimming removed 3 bases from V and 4 bases from J, with 6 bases in between. This CDR3 is 12 amino acids long. The chain's CDR3 is CASSFNGETQYF. CDR3 nucleotides: TGTGCCAGCAGTTTTAATGGAGAGACCCAGTACTTC.

The sample holds many counts of this clonotype. The CDR3 is CASSPPSGEGANVLTF. In DNA, the CDR3 is TGTGCCAGCAGTCCGCCCAGCGGGGAGGGGGCCAACGTCCTGACTTTC. The chain uses TRBV6-6 and TRBJ2-6; 7 bases are shared with TRBD2. The germline V gene has CDR1 MNHNY and CDR2 SVGAGI (reference sequence). J lost 4 bases, V lost 5 bases, and 8 bases had no gene match. The CDR3 length is 16 residues.

The V call is TRBV29-1, the J call TRBJ2-2; 8 bases align to TRBD1. Germline CDR1 is SQVTM and CDR2 is ANQGSEA. The CDR3 sequence is 15 residues long. V dropped 0 bases and J dropped 5; count of bases not matched to a gene: 5. Here the CDR3 reads CSVEDGQGGTGELFF. CDR3 DNA: TGCAGCGTTGAAGATGGACAGGGTGGTACCGGGGAGCTGTTTTTT.

With regard to this clonotype: It is unclear where the CDR3 begins or ends on the DNA, so no DNA is shown, and the CDR3 is as TCRdb lists it. The CDR3 sequence is CASRPGLAANTGELFFF. V usage is TRBV6-5 and J usage is TRBJ2-2; the table's D call, TRBD2, has no DNA check behind it. Including both end residues, the CDR3 is 17 amino acids long. Germline lookup yields CDR1 MNHEY and CDR2 SVGAGI.

This clonotype was seen repeatedly, ten times or more. The V call is TRBV3-1, the J call TRBJ2-7, with TRBD2 matching over 9 bases. The J segment lost 2 bases and the V segment lost 3 bases, leaving 2 bases of the junction unmatched. The CDR3 runs 14 residues. Germline values: CDR1 LGHDT, CDR2 YNNKEL (reference sequence). The CDR3 sequence: CASSHGGGAYEQYF. The CDR3 DNA reads TGTGCCAGCAGCCATGGCGGGGGGGCCTACGAGCAGTACTTC.

Comments on this clonotype: A much larger clonotype is one base distant, so this may be a read error. The gene calls are TRBV7-2 and TRBJ2-5; TRBD2 matches at 7 bases. V trimming: 2 bases; J trimming: 5 bases; junction bases outside the gene matches: 2. There are 13 residues in the CDR3. Germline CDR1 reads SGHTA; CDR2 reads FQGNSA. Written as DNA, the CDR3 is TGTGCCAGCAGCTTAAGGGAGGGCGAGACCCAGTACTTC. It yields the protein CASSLREGETQYF. The full variable domain, completed using reference TRBV7-2 and TRBJ2-5, is GAGVSQSPSNKVTEKGKDVELRCDPISGHTALYWYRQSLGQGLEFLIYFQGNSAPDKSGLPSDRFSAERTGGSVSTLTIQRTQQEDSAVYLCASSLREGETQYFGPGTRLLVL.

Only a few counts were recorded for this clonotype. This chain links TRBV29-1 with TRBJ2-5, with TRBD2 as a possible D gene (6 bases). Trimming shortened V by 3 bases and J by 5 bases, and 10 bases separated the two germline ends. CDR3 length: 12 amino acids. Germline CDR1 is SQVTM and CDR2 is ANQGSEA. The CDR3 sequence: CSVDGGRETQYF. DNA for the CDR3: TGCAGCGTTGACGGGGGAAGGGAGACCCAGTACTTC.

This clonotype was seen at least ten times. The chain has TRBV6-2 or TRBV6-3 and TRBJ1-5; no clear D. Germline-derived CDR1 and CDR2 are MNHEY and SVGEGT. Trimming removed 7 bases at V and 1 base at J, with 14 bases between. The CDR3 has 15 amino acids. CDR3 nucleotides: TGTGCCAGCACCTCTGACCTAGGCAGCAATCAGCCCCAGCATTTT. Translated: CASTSDLGSNQPQHF.

Ten or more counts support this clonotype. The chain couples TRBV5-1 to TRBJ2-7; 7 bases map to TRBD1. CDR3 length: 14 amino acids. Trimming cost V 4 bases and J 2 bases; bases outside gene matches: 6. Germline lookup yields CDR1 SGHRS and CDR2 YFSETQ. CDR3 DNA: TGCGCCAGCAGCCCACAGACAGGGACCTACGAGCAGTACTTC. It codes for CASSPQTGTYEQYF. Full variable domain (missing parts from reference TRBV5-1 and TRBJ2-7): KAGVTQTPRYLIKTRGQQVTLSCSPISGHRSVSWYQQTPGQGLQFLFEYFSETQRNKGNFPGRFSGRQFSNSRSEMNVSTLELGDSALYLCASSPQTGTYEQYFGPGTRLTVT.

At least ten counts were recorded for this clonotype. The chain combines TRBV12-3 or TRBV12-4 with TRBJ1-5; possibly TRBD1 for D (5 bases). The CDR3 is 15 residues long. Trimming pared 1 base from V and 5 bases from J, leaving 12 bases between. CDR3 amino acids: CASSLVSGSHQPQHF. The CDR3 DNA sequence: TGTGCCAGCAGTTTAGTGTCAGGGTCCCATCAGCCCCAGCATTTT.

The chain recombines TRBV6-6 with TRBJ1-5, with 7 bases identical to TRBD1. V dropped 6 bases and J dropped 9; count of bases not matched to a gene: 14. CDR3 length: 15 amino acids. Germline V lookup: CDR1 MNHNY, CDR2 SVGAGI (reference sequence). The chain's CDR3 is CASSGDSPISWPQHF. The DNA of the CDR3 is TGTGCCAGCAGCGGGGACAGTCCTATTTCGTGGCCCCAGCATTTT.

This clonotype was counted at least ten times. The J gene is TRBJ2-3, the V gene TRBV20-1; D uncertain. Trimming left V 5 bases short and J 2 bases short, with 11 bases between. CDR3 length equals 13 residues. Germline CDR1 reads DFQATT; CDR2 reads SNEGSKA (reference sequence). DNA of the CDR3: TGCAGTGCTCCTGATATAAACACAGATACGCAGTATTTT. Protein sequence: CSAPDINTDTQYF.

This clonotype showed up many times. This rearrangement joins TRBV28 to TRBJ1-3; a possible D gene is TRBD1 (6 bases). The V end was cut by 8 bases, the J end by 4 bases, with 18 bases between. Germline V gene lookup returns CDR1 MDHEN and CDR2 SYDVKM. This CDR3 comprises 15 residues. This CDR3 reads CASGSRGTRGNTIYF. CDR3 DNA sequence: TGTGCCAGCGGGTCCCGGGGGACAAGAGGAAACACCATATATTTT.

Remarks on this clonotype: With a far larger clone one base away, a read error is the likely cause. The V gene is TRBV11-2, the J gene TRBJ2-7, with 7 positions matching TRBD1. The CDR3 runs to 14 residues. Germline trimming cut 5 bases from V and 7 bases from J; bases unmatched to any gene: 11. Germline values: CDR1 SGHAT, CDR2 FQNNGV. This CDR3 reads CASSRSYRGNEQYF. The CDR3, as DNA: TGTGCCAGCAGCCGAAGTTACAGGGGCAATGAGCAGTACTTC.

This chain links TRBV10-2 with TRBJ2-6; possibly TRBD2 for D (6 bases). The CDR3 has 17 amino acids. The germline V gene encodes CDR1 WSHSY and CDR2 SAAADI. Trimming cost V 3 bases and J 0 bases, with 12 bases left between them. The CDR3 DNA reads TGCGCCAGCAGTGATAGGAGGCGGGGCTCTGGGGCCAACGTCCTGACTTTC. This sequence encodes CASSDRRRGSGANVLTF.

This clonotype was recorded at least ten times. The chain joins TRBV20-1 to TRBJ2-3, with 11 bases lining up with TRBD1. The junction had 3 bases not matched to a gene; V was cut back by 6 bases and J by 4 bases. Germline values: CDR1 DFQATT, CDR2 SNEGSKA (reference sequence). CDR3 length: 13 residues. The CDR3 sequence: CSAGQGAADTQYF. The CDR3 DNA reads TGCAGTGCCGGACAGGGGGCCGCAGATACGCAGTATTTT.

The chain links TRBV29-1 to TRBJ2-1; 9 bases match TRBD2. The CDR3 has 14 residues. The V gene end was trimmed by 8 bases and the J gene end by 7 bases; junction bases not matched to a gene: 12. Germline loops: CDR1 SQVTM, CDR2 ANQGSEA. CDR3 sequence (DNA): TGCAGCCTCGGGGGGACTAGCAAGATTAATGAGCAGTTCTTC. Amino acids: CSLGGTSKINEQFF.

In the case of this clonotype: Given a much more abundant clone one base away, this may be a read error. The V gene is TRBV5-1, the J gene TRBJ2-1; a weak D match, TRBD2 (5 bases). Germline lookup yields CDR1 SGHRS and CDR2 YFSETQ. The CDR3 loop spans 14 amino acids. V dropped 4 bases and J dropped 10 bases, with 18 bases sitting between them. The CDR3 DNA reads TGCGCCAGCAGCCCGAGCGGTGCTTCCTACGAGCAGTTCTTC. Protein product: CASSPSGASYEQFF.

Only one count was recorded for this clonotype. This sequence is one base from a far larger clone and is likely a read error. J is TRBJ2-1 and V is TRBV28; 7 bases map to TRBD2. CDR3 size: 16 residues. J was trimmed by 0 bases and V by 5 bases; bases with no gene match: 7. The germline V gene has CDR1 MDHEN and CDR2 SYDVKM. CDR3 amino acids: CASSDLGGGSYNEQFF. CDR3 nucleotide sequence: TGTGCCAGCAGTGATTTGGGCGGGGGCTCCTACAATGAGCAGTTCTTC.

This clonotype was detected only a few times. This chain links TRBV28 with TRBJ1-5; a weak D match, TRBD1 (5 bases). The V and J ends lost 10 bases and 1 base respectively, with 17 bases between them. The length of the CDR3 is 15 residues. Germline V lookup: CDR1 MDHEN, CDR2 SYDVKM. The CDR3 coding sequence is TGTGCCATCCTTAAGGGACCTTTAAGCAATCAGCCCCAGCATTTT. This gives the protein CAILKGPLSNQPQHF.

The J gene is TRBJ2-3, the V gene TRBV29-1, with 7 bases lining up with TRBD2. J lost 1 base, V lost 3 bases, and 1 base had no gene match. Germline V gene lookup returns CDR1 SQVTM and CDR2 ANQGSEA. This CDR3 contains 13 residues. The DNA for the CDR3 is TGCAGCGTTGAGGCGGGGGGCACAGATACGCAGTATTTT. Its protein is CSVEAGGTDTQYF.

This chain joins TRBV30 and TRBJ2-7, with D hard to call. Germline V gene data show CDR1 as GTSNPN and CDR2 as SVGIG (reference sequence). V lost 0 bases to trimming and J lost 7 bases, with 13 bases between them. This CDR3 spans 13 amino acids. The CDR3 protein is CAWSVVLLGEQYF. CDR3 in DNA: TGTGCCTGGAGTGTAGTACTATTGGGGGAGCAGTACTTC. Supplemented by reference TRBV30 and TRBJ2-7, the full variable domain reads SQTIHQWPATLVQPVGSPLSLECTVEGTSNPNLYWYRQAAGRGLQLLFYSVGIGQISSEVPQNLSASRPQDRQFILSSKKLLLSDSGFYLCAWSVVLLGEQYFGPGTRLTVT.

The chain couples TRBV6-2 or TRBV6-3 to TRBJ2-7; 7 nucleotides align to TRBD2. Losses at the gene ends were 4 bases for V and 7 bases for J; bases not matched to a gene: 13. Germline V gene lookup returns CDR1 MNHEY and CDR2 SVGEGT. The CDR3 is 15 amino acids. CDR3 DNA: TGTGCCAGCAGTTCCCAACTTCCGGGGGGTGGTGAGCAGTACTTC. Its translation is CASSSQLPGGGEQYF.